In its sample, the clone carrying this TCR beta chain is medium-sized. Germline-derived CDR1 and CDR2 are MDHEN and SYDVKM. With 7 bases removed from V and 4 bases from J, the gap between germline ends came to 21 bases. This CDR3 has 16 amino acids. In TCRdb, the RACE reads were re-called with MiXCR into one record per CDR3 protein. Among tens of thousands of distinct CDR3 sequences listed, about 9.3% were seen once. This specimen comes from a study of human T cells and chemical hapten exposure. Study at large: In the sensitization step, 2% DPC was placed on 2 cm by 2 cm of upper inner arm skin. The patients were mostly female; they had alopecia areata, totalis or universalis.

Time point given: patch test 1, 2 weeks after DPC sensitization. The sample's treatment: therapeutic diphenylcyclopropenone sensitization with weekly scalp DPC. The sequencing here drew on whole blood, taken in connection with sensitization to the hapten diphenylcyclopropenone (DPC). The chain links TRBV28 to TRBJ2-3; a weak D match, TRBD2 (6 bases). The origin of this receptor is a woman aged 45-65 years with alopecia areata. Some clones in this sample may be carry-over from other donors' samples. CDR3: CASIPAGPLSSDTQYF. CDR3 bases: TGTGCCAGCATCCCGGCGGGACCCCTAAGCTCAGATACGCAGTATTTT.